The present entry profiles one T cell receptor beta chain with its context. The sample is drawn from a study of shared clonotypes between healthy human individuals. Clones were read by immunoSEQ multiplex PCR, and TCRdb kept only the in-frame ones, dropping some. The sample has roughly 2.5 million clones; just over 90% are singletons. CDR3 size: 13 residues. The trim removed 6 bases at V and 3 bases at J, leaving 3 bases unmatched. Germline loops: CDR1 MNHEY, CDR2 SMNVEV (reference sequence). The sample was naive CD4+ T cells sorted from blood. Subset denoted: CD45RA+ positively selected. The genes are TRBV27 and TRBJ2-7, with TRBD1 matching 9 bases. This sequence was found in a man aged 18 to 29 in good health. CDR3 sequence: CASRPTGGYEQYF. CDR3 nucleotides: TGTGCCAGCAGGCCGACAGGGGGCTACGAGCAGTACTTC.